This TCR beta chain was captured in a study of cytomegalovirus exposure and HLA in healthy donors. Study overall: Genotyping showed about 80% of 350 to 400 donors falling in the Caucasian-associated ancestry cluster.

Concerning this clone itself: Antigen: not known.

Vbeta (60) and Jbeta (13) primers were used in the PCR. Here immunoSEQ multiplex PCR was the method, and the copy in TCRdb shows in-frame clones only, minus some. The sample shows approximately 160,000 clones, 70% of them seen only once. Study results and caveats: When analyzed later, a missense DCLRE1C variant was found to be linked to TCR beta V- and J-gene trimming. TRBV6-2, TRBV6-3 and some other V segments were unresolvable in 87-base-pair reads. Later analysis found that TCR beta chains associated with HLA were more clonally expanded than other, equally common chains.

Germline CDR1 reads SGHNT; CDR2 reads YYREEE (reference sequence). The ends lost 4 bases at V and 4 bases at J; junction bases unmatched: 14. The length of the CDR3 is 17 residues. The V call is TRBV5-4, the J call TRBJ2-5; 9 nucleotides agree with TRBD1. Sequencing was done on a sample of PBMCs. This sequence originates from a man between 18 and 35 years old in good health and CMV-seropositive. The CDR3 loop reads CASSGQTGGLASETQYF. As DNA, the CDR3 is TGTGCCAGCAGCGGACAGACAGGGGGATTAGCTTCAGAGACCCAGTACTTC.